This TCR beta chain was identified in a study of T cells in Graves' hyperthyroidism and ophthalmopathy. Overall study: At initial diagnosis, before any treatment had begun, peripheral blood was obtained.

CDR3 length equals 13 residues. J was trimmed by 6 bases and V by 2 bases; bases with no gene match: 4. Germline V gene lookup returns CDR1 DFQATT and CDR2 SNEGSKA (reference sequence). RNA transcripts yielded amplified TCR beta CDR3 regions. HTBI primers were employed in a first-round RT-PCR of the TCR CDR3. MiXCR, applied by TCRdb to the multiplex PCR reads, yields one record per CDR3 protein. The sample holds roughly 570,000 distinct CDR3 sequences, 15% to 19% seen once. The genes are TRBV20-1 and TRBJ2-7; 10 bases map to TRBD2. This TCR derives from a woman in her 30s with Graves' hyperthyroidism. Source material: blood. CDR3 in amino acids: CSARSGRASEQYF. DNA of the CDR3: TGCAGTGCTAGAAGCGGGAGGGCCTCCGAGCAGTACTTC.